This TCR beta chain is drawn from a study of patients and donors after allogeneic stem cell transplantation (dated by TCRdb to 2019 to 2021). The library was built by means of RT-PCR. TCRdb lists the instrument as NextSeq 550. TCRdb handled the public reads itself, with Q25 trimming in fastp and clone calling in MiXCR, and kept productive beta chains. A single entry per CDR3 protein holds the most common genes and DNA from its merged rows. Here the sample has roughly 140,000 distinct CDR3 sequences; about a third occur a single time. Roughly 52% of the sample comes from the top ten. This clonotype showed up just a few times. Its antigen is not yet known. Base qualities are not recorded, but no much larger clone differs from it by a single base. The germline V gene (reference sequence) gives CDR1 as MNHEY and CDR2 as SMNVEV. Including cysteine and phenylalanine, the CDR3 has 17 amino acids. Kept here is only the CDR3 DNA, which spans 51 bases and is read in frame from base 1. V is shortened by 3 bases, J by 0 bases, and the region joining them spans 17 bases.

This receptor was taken from a human donor who was either an allogeneic HSCT recipient or a stem cell or donor lymphocyte infusion donor (not recorded which). It is not recorded whose cells these are; they may come from a transplant donor. Material for sequencing was blood, either unsorted or a sorted T cell fraction (not recorded which). The chain uses TRBV27 and TRBJ1-1; a weak D assignment points to TRBD1 (5 bases agree). The DNA reads TGTGCCAGCAGTTTGAGGCCAGGGATATTCATGAACACTGAAGCTTTCTTT. This yields the protein CASSLRPGIFMNTEAFF.